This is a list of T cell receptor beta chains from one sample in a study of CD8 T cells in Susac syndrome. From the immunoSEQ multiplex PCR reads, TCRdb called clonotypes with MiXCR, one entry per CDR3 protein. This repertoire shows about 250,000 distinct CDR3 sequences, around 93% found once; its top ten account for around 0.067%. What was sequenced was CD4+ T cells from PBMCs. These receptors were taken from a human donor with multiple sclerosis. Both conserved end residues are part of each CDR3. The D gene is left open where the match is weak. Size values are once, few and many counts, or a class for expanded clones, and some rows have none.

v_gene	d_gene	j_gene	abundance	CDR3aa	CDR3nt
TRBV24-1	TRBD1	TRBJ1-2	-	CATEGTGKGIGYGYTF	TGTGCCACCGAAGGGACAGGGAAAGGGATCGGCTATGGCTACACCTTC
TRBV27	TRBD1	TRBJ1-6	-	CASSFQSRQGANSPLHF	TGTGCCAGCAGTTTCCAATCCAGACAGGGAGCTAATTCACCCCTCCACTTT
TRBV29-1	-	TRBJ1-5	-	CSVSRDPNQPQHF	TGCAGCGTCTCCCGGGACCCCAATCAGCCCCAGCATTTT
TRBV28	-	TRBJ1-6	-	CASSLGVRLSSPLHF	TGTGCCAGCAGTTTAGGGGTCAGGCTGTCGTCACCCCTCCACTTT
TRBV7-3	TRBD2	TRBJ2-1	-	CASSLTSGSGYEQFF	TGTGCCAGCAGCCTGACTAGCGGGAGTGGGTATGAGCAGTTCTTC
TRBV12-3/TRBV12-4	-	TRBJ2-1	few	CASSRPDNEQFF	TGTGCCAGCAGTAGACCGGACAATGAGCAGTTCTTC
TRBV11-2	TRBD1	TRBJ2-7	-	CASSSRQGFSYEQYF	TGTGCCAGCAGCTCCCGACAGGGGTTCTCCTACGAGCAGTACTTC
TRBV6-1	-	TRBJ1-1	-	CASSDYRSGNTEAFF	TGTGCCAGCAGTGACTACAGGTCTGGGAACACTGAAGCTTTCTTT
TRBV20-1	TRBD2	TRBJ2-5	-	CSANKREGLQETQYF	TGCAGTGCTAACAAGCGGGAGGGGCTCCAAGAGACCCAGTACTTC
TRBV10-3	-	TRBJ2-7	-	CATLDASSSYEQYF	TGTGCCACCCTGGACGCCTCGAGCTCCTACGAGCAGTACTTC
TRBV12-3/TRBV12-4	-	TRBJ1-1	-	CASRPGQGLGKNTEAFF	TGTGCCAGCAGACCGGGGCAGGGATTGGGGAAGAACACTGAAGCTTTCTTT
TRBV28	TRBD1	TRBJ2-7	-	CASSSGTGASSPYEQYF	TGTGCCAGCAGTTCGGGGACAGGGGCTTCGAGTCCCTACGAGCAGTACTTC
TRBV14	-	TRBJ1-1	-	CASSLQGPRSTEAFF	TGTGCCAGCAGCCTCCAGGGACCGAGGAGCACTGAAGCTTTCTTT
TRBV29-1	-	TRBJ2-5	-	CSTAPGALETQYF	TGCAGCACCGCCCCCGGGGCTCTAGAGACCCAGTACTTC
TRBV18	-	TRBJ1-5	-	CASSPRESQPQHF	TGTGCCAGCTCACCAAGGGAAAGTCAGCCCCAGCATTTT
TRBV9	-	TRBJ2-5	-	CASSVDSGQETQYF	TGTGCCAGCAGCGTAGATTCAGGACAAGAGACCCAGTACTTC
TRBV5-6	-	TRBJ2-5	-	CASSLMRQKETQYF	TGTGCCAGCAGCTTGATGCGACAAAAAGAGACCCAGTACTTC
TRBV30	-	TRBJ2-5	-	CAWSVENARGTQYF	TGTGCCTGGAGTGTAGAAAACGCTCGGGGGACCCAGTACTTC
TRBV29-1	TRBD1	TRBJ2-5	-	CSVSVGGEETQYF	TGCAGCGTATCAGTAGGGGGCGAAGAGACCCAGTACTTC
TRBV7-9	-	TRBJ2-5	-	CASSLAAEQETQYF	TGTGCCAGCAGCTTAGCGGCGGAGCAAGAGACCCAGTACTTC
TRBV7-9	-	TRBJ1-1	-	CASSESLGEAFF	TGTGCCAGCAGCGAATCCCTGGGTGAAGCTTTCTTT
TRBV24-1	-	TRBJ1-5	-	CATSDLGGVQPQHF	TGTGCCACCAGTGACCTCGGCGGGGTTCAGCCCCAGCATTTT
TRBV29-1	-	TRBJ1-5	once	CSSPQDSNQPQHF	TGCAGCTCCCCTCAGGATAGCAATCAGCCCCAGCATTTT
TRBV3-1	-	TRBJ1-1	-	CASSQLSGGDTEAFF	TGTGCCAGCAGCCAACTCTCTGGGGGGGACACTGAAGCTTTCTTT
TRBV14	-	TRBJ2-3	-	CASSSLGWGGTDTQYF	TGTGCCAGCAGCTCCCTAGGATGGGGGGGCACAGATACGCAGTATTTT
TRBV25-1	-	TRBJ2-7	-	CASSEGPGFYEQYF	TGTGCCAGCAGTGAAGGCCCGGGATTTTACGAGCAGTACTTC
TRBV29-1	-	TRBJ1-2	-	CSVGAGPGGYTF	TGCAGCGTTGGTGCAGGACCTGGAGGCTACACCTTC
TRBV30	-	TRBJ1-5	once	CAFRTVGNQPQHF	TGTGCCTTTCGGACAGTCGGCAATCAGCCCCAGCATTTT
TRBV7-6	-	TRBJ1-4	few	CASSLALGATNEKLFF	TGTGCCAGCAGCTTAGCGTTAGGGGCGACTAATGAAAAACTGTTTTTT
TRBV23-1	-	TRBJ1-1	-	CASSQPRGENTEAFF	TGCGCCAGCAGTCAACCGAGGGGCGAGAACACTGAAGCTTTCTTT
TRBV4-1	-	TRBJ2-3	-	CASSPGALSTQYF	TGCGCCAGCAGCCCTGGGGCATTGAGTACGCAGTATTTT
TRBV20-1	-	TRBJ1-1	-	CSAPTLRGTEAFF	TGCAGTGCCCCGACCCTGCGCGGCACTGAAGCTTTCTTT
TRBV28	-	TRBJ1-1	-	CAVQMNTEAFF	TGTGCCGTTCAGATGAACACTGAAGCTTTCTTT
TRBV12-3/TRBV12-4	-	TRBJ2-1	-	CASSLALGGSYNEQFF	TGTGCCAGCAGTTTAGCGTTAGGGGGGTCCTACAATGAGCAGTTCTTC
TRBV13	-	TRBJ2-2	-	CASSSRWGPNTGELFF	TGTGCCAGCAGCTCGCGATGGGGACCTAACACCGGGGAGCTGTTTTTT
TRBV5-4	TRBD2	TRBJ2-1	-	CASSKTSGRNEQFF	TGTGCCAGCAGCAAGACTAGCGGGAGAAATGAGCAGTTCTTC
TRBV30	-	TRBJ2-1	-	CAWSVPGPLFYNEQFF	TGTGCCTGGAGTGTACCCGGTCCCCTTTTCTACAATGAGCAGTTCTTC
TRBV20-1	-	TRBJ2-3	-	CSAPISGAHDWAQYF	TGCAGTGCTCCTATTAGCGGTGCCCATGACTGGGCGCAGTATTTT
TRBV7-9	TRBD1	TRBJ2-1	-	CASSSDRDSHNEQFF	TGTGCCAGCAGCTCAGACCGGGACAGCCACAATGAGCAGTTCTTC
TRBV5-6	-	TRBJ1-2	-	CASSLGKNYGYTF	TGTGCCAGCAGCCTGGGAAAGAACTATGGCTACACCTTC
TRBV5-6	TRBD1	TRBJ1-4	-	CASSRQGPNEKLFF	TGTGCCAGCAGCCGACAGGGCCCTAATGAAAAACTGTTTTTT
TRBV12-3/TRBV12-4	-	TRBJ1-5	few	CASSLVRVQPQHF	TGTGCCAGCAGTTTGGTCAGGGTTCAGCCCCAGCATTTT
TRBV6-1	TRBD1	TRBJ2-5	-	CASSVDRGSQETQYF	TGTGCCAGCAGTGTTGACAGGGGGAGCCAAGAGACCCAGTACTTC
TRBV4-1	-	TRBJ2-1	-	CASSRPAERYNEQFF	TGCGCCAGCAGCCGCCCGGCGGAGAGGTACAATGAGCAGTTCTTC
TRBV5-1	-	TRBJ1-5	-	CASSFHGGNQPQHF	TGCGCCAGCAGCTTTCACGGGGGGAATCAGCCCCAGCATTTT
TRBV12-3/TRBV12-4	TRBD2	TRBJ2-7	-	CASRTSGGSYEQYF	TGTGCCAGCAGGACTAGCGGGGGATCCTACGAGCAGTACTTC
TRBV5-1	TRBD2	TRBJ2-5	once	CASSRRRLAGQETQYF	TGCGCCAGCAGCCGACGTCGACTAGCGGGGCAAGAGACCCAGTACTTC